This T cell receptor (beta chain) is drawn from a study of blood T cell repertoires in COVID-19 (dated by TCRdb to about 2020). Broadly, across the study: The collaborator samples originated in the United States, Italy and Spain and spanned the acute and convalescent phases of COVID-19. The samples were drawn from two sources: the first 160 participants of the ongoing ImmuneRACE study, and 1,254 subjects contributed by 6 global collaborators. Where available, HLA class I and class II types were obtained from metadata supplied by the sample provider rather than from assay-based typing. Sample metadata almost always included a de-identified subject ID, COVID-19 status, age in years and sex. The repertoires were released in a freely available public database meant as a resource for research on the immune response to SARS-CoV-2. Subjects who had been exposed to COVID-19, were actively infected with it, or had recovered from it provided the deeply sampled blood TCRbeta repertoires that made up the dataset. The material from the prospective study consisted of cDNA or gDNA derived from T cells, B-cell-depleted T cells, or PBMCs. General findings and caveats noted by the study authors: Clinical and demographic metadata were provided uncurated, with the amount varying by source and participant.

Collaborating institutions collected whole blood in K2EDTA tubes following their own protocols. For TCRbeta analysis, collaborators shipped samples as frozen whole blood, isolated PBMCs, or DNA extracted from either of those sample types. About this clone: What antigen it recognizes has not been identified. No much larger clonotype is one base removed from it; base qualities were not supplied.

The immunoSEQ Assay, a bias-controlled multiplex PCR, was used to amplify TCRbeta CDR3 regions from genomic DNA. Turning to the authors' computational methods: Nucleated cell counts per sample were estimated from amplification of reference gene primers within the assay. Sequence reads were collapsed and filtered to measure the absolute abundance of every unique TCRbeta CDR3 rearrangement. For each sample, productive Simpson clonality was calculated by taking the square root of Simpson's diversity index across productive rearrangements. TCRdb took this table from immuneACCESS and kept in-frame rearrangements with V and J called. Such tables lack part of the clones; where checked against another copy, unresolved V genes explain under half of the gap, and the rest is unexplained. V, J and clone size are those of that table, while D and trimming were read from the DNA. The sample table shows nearly 200,000 clones, and roughly 81% are seen once. The top ten constitute 4% to 6% of the sample.

The V end loses 2 bases and the J end loses 0 bases, and a stretch of 18 bases separates them. The germline V gene supplies CDR1 SNHLY and CDR2 FYNNEI. The CDR3 starts with the cysteine, ends with the phenylalanine, and has 18 residues. The read is trimmed to its CDR3 DNA, 54 bases read in frame from base 1. The chain is encoded by TRBV2 joined to TRBJ2-3; tentative D gene TRBD1, with 7 bases matching. The sample taken for sequencing was peripheral blood. The TCR was taken from a woman in her 70s with active or convalescent COVID-19. The CDR3 reads CASSEIRGAFLSTDTQYF. The bases are TGTGCCAGCAGTGAAATCAGGGGGGCTTTCCTTAGCACAGATACGCAGTATTTT. Outside the CDR3, residues come from the reference TRBV2 and TRBJ2-3 proteins, so the full variable domain is: EPEVTQTPSHQVTQMGQEVILRCVPISNHLYFYWYRQILGQKVEFLVSFYNNEISEKSEIFDDQFSVERPDGSNFTLKIRSTKLEDSAMYFCASSEIRGAFLSTDTQYFGPGTRLTVL.